This T cell receptor beta chain originates from a study of cytomegalovirus exposure and HLA in healthy donors. The V segment lost 0 bases and the J segment 8 bases; nucleotides outside the gene matches: 5. Germline loops: CDR1 SGHNT, CDR2 YYREEE (reference sequence). The CDR3 length is 14 residues. Use of 60 Vbeta and 13 Jbeta primers characterized the PCR. In the authors' methods: Roughly 11 million of the about 80 million unique TCR beta chains counted in a later analysis were shared. Profiled with immunoSEQ multiplex PCR; TCRdb holds only in-frame clones, not every one. Clone size and the V and J calls come from that table; the DNA yielded D and trimming. This sample has about 120,000 clones, with 80% found just once.

The chain links TRBV5-4 to TRBJ1-2, with 9 bases fitting TRBD1. The receptor was derived from a male donor in good health and CMV-seronegative. Sequencing was done on a sample of PBMCs. CDR3 nucleotide sequence: TGTGCCAGCAGCTTGGCACAGGGGGCGGGGGGCTACACCTTC. Its protein product is CASSLAQGAGGYTF.